This T cell receptor beta chain was found in a study of Ad26.COV2.S vaccination and SARS-CoV-2 variants. Trimming at V came to 0 bases and at J to 6 bases, leaving 2 bases not matched to a gene. This CDR3 region has 15 residues. Germline V lookup: CDR1 MNHEY, CDR2 SVGAGI. Described treatment: about 20 received Ad26.COV2.S at low or high dose, single or two shots; about five received placebo; per-sample allocation not given. After the first vaccine or placebo injection, samples were drawn on day 63. In Boston, an adult donor aged 18-55 years took part. Study-level findings and limits: After vaccination, substantial breadth of spike-specific CD8+ and CD4+ responses was reported. Higher spike-specific TCR breadth was found in vaccine recipients than in placebo recipients.

About this clone itself: The antigen is undetermined.

The assay was immunoSEQ multiplex PCR, and TCRdb's table has in-frame clones only and misses some. The sample has a few hundred thousand clones; almost 90% are singletons. V is TRBV6-5 and J is TRBJ2-1; 10 nucleotides match TRBD2. The sequence was obtained from a person between 18 and 59 years old who received the Ad26.COV2.S COVID-19 vaccine or a placebo. Material: peripheral blood, obtained in a trial of Ad26.COV2.S vaccine versus placebo. CDR3 nucleotide sequence: TGTGCCAGCAGTTACTCCAGCGGGAGGGCCAATGAGCAGTTCTTC. Protein: CASSYSSGRANEQFF.